The 19 T cell receptor beta chains in this list originate from one sample, sequenced in a study of cytomegalovirus exposure and HLA in healthy donors. Primers for the PCR totalled 60 Vbeta and 13 Jbeta. The repertoire was sequenced with immunoSEQ multiplex PCR; TCRdb's copy has only in-frame clones and lacks some. The data show approximately 130,000 clones, around 73% seen once. Sequencing was done on a sample of PBMCs. Every receptor here comes from a man aged 50-59 years in good health and CMV-seronegative.

Note on this clone: The junction differs from germline at one of its ends, possibly a read error. The chain employs TRBV7-7 and TRBJ2-5; maybe TRBD1 (6 bases). CDR3 length: 14 amino acids. Germline lookup yields CDR1 SSHAT and CDR2 FNYEAQ (reference sequence). CDR3 residues: CASSDTGPQETQYF. The CDR3 DNA reads TGTGCTAGCAGCGATACAGGGCCACAAGAGACCCAGTACTTC.

This chain connects TRBV11-1 to TRBJ2-7, with TRBD1 matching over 12 bases. With 6 bases clipped from V and 2 bases from J, the junction kept 5 bases outside the gene matches. There are 15 residues in the CDR3. Germline V CDR1 and CDR2: SGHAT, FQDESV (reference sequence). As DNA, the CDR3 is TGTGCCAGCAGGCGGGGACAGGGGGCACCCTACGAGCAGTACTTC. It translates to CASRRGQGAPYEQYF.

This chain connects TRBV7-9 to TRBJ1-3; 9 nucleotides match TRBD1. The ends lost 3 bases at V and 4 bases at J; junction bases unmatched: 4. There are 15 residues in the CDR3. Germline CDR1 is SEHNR and CDR2 is FQNEAQ (reference sequence). CDR3 sequence (DNA): TGTGCCAGCAGCTTGGACAGGGGACTAGGAAACACCATATATTTT. This codes for CASSLDRGLGNTIYF. The entire variable domain, with the rest obtained from reference TRBV7-9 and TRBJ1-3, is as follows: DTGVSQNPRHKITKRGQNVTFRCDPISEHNRLYWYRQTLGQGPEFLTYFQNEAQLEKSRLLSDRFSAERPKGSFSTLEIQRTEQGDSAMYLCASSLDRGLGNTIYFGEGSWLTVV.

The chain carries TRBV28 and TRBJ2-5; D is possibly TRBD1 (7 bases). CDR1 and CDR2 from the germline V gene are MDHEN and SYDVKM. Trimming cost V 6 bases and J 5 bases, with 19 bases left between them. The CDR3 is made up of 15 amino acids. As DNA, the CDR3 is TGTGCCAGCAGCAAGGAGGGGGCGCTGAGGGAGACCCAGTACTTC. Translating gives CASSKEGALRETQYF.

This clone appeared a single time. The J gene is TRBJ2-5, the V gene TRBV9; 10 bases agree with TRBD2. V dropped 3 bases and J dropped 3; count of bases not matched to a gene: 2. The CDR3 extends over 14 amino acids. Germline CDR1 reads SGDLS; CDR2 reads YYNGEE. CDR3 nucleotide sequence: TGTGCCAGCAGCGCTGGACTAGCGGAAGAGACCCAGTACTTC. Amino acids: CASSAGLAEETQYF.

The sample holds one count of this clone. The V gene is TRBV15, the J gene TRBJ1-1; 9 nucleotides line up with TRBD1. From germline, CDR1 is LNHNV and CDR2 YYDKDF (reference sequence). The CDR3 is 16 amino acids. V shed 7 bases and J 2 bases; nucleotides not matched to a gene: 11. CDR3 sequence reads: CATTIDRGVRNTEAFF. CDR3 in DNA: TGTGCCACCACAATCGACAGGGGGGTTCGTAACACTGAAGCTTTCTTT.

This chain joins TRBV5-1 and TRBJ1-6; TRBD1 matches 9 bases. The CDR3 loop spans 14 amino acids. The trim removed 0 bases at V and 9 bases at J, leaving 1 base unmatched. Germline V gene sequence: CDR1 SGHRS, CDR2 YFSETQ. The CDR3 nucleotides read TGCGCCAGCAGCTTGGACAGGGGGCTTTCACCCCTCCACTTT. It encodes CASSLDRGLSPLHF.

This clone has more than one count but fewer than ten. This chain uses TRBV5-6 with TRBJ1-3; TRBD1 matches at 7 bases. V shed 5 bases and J 4 bases; nucleotides not matched to a gene: 3. The germline V gene has CDR1 SGHDT and CDR2 YYEEEE. The CDR3 is made up of 13 amino acids. DNA for the CDR3: TGTGCCAGCAGTACGACAGGGGGAAACACCATATATTTT. Amino acid sequence: CASSTTGGNTIYF. Full variable domain (remainder filled in from reference TRBV5-6 and TRBJ1-3): DAGVTQSPTHLIKTRGQQVTLRCSPKSGHDTVSWYQQALGQGPQFIFQYYEEEERQRGNFPDRFSGHQFPNYSSELNVNALLLGDSALYLCASSTTGGNTIYFGEGSWLTVV.

The CDR3 sequence: CASSLGTGGGYTF. DNA of the CDR3: TGTGCCAGCAGCTTGGGTACAGGGGGTGGCTACACCTTC. The chain joins TRBV5-4 to TRBJ1-2; 8 bases match TRBD1. Germline CDR1 SGHNT, CDR2 YYREEE (reference sequence). This CDR3 has 13 residues. Unmatched junction bases numbered 2, after V lost 0 bases and J lost 7 bases.

This chain uses TRBV29-1 with TRBJ2-1; 7 bases match TRBD2. V trimming: 3 bases; J trimming: 2 bases; junction bases outside the gene matches: 1. CDR3 length: 13 residues. Per the germline V gene, CDR1 is SQVTM and CDR2 is ANQGSEA. DNA for the CDR3: TGCAGCGTTGAGGCGGGAGCCTACAATGAGCAGTTCTTC. Translation: CSVEAGAYNEQFF.

The J gene is TRBJ2-3, the V gene TRBV9; 9 bases align to TRBD2. The V gene's germline CDR1 is SGDLS and CDR2 YYNGEE. This CDR3 region has 15 residues. V lost 3 bases, J lost 4 bases, and 6 bases stayed unmatched. In DNA, the CDR3 is TGTGCCAGCAGCGGAGGAGCGGGAGGAGCAGATACGCAGTATTTT. It yields the protein CASSGGAGGADTQYF.

The V call is TRBV2, the J call TRBJ1-1; perhaps TRBD1 as D (5 bases). Trimming took 1 base from V and 3 from J, leaving 6 bases between them. CDR1 and CDR2 from the germline V gene are SNHLY and FYNNEI. The CDR3 totals 13 residues. CDR3: CASSEEGYTEAFF. In DNA, the CDR3 is TGTGCCAGCAGTGAAGAGGGGTACACTGAAGCTTTCTTT.

The chain recombines TRBV2 with TRBJ2-2; D is perhaps TRBD1 (6 bases). The germline gives CDR1 SNHLY, CDR2 FYNNEI. Trimming took 8 bases from V and 3 from J, leaving 13 bases between them. This CDR3 is built from 14 residues. CDR3 coding DNA: TGTGCCAGCGTAGGACAGACGGACACCGGGGAGCTGTTTTTT. Translating gives CASVGQTDTGELFF.

This clone was found a few times. The chain couples TRBV6-5 to TRBJ1-2, with 8 bases matching TRBD1. This CDR3 comprises 14 residues. Losses at the gene ends were 5 bases for V and 2 bases for J; bases not matched to a gene: 4. Germline V lookup: CDR1 MNHEY, CDR2 SVGAGI. The CDR3 coding sequence is TGTGCCAGCAGTGTCAGGGGGCAGAACTATGGCTACACCTTC. This translates into CASSVRGQNYGYTF.

Only one count was recorded for this clone. This chain joins TRBV7-9 and TRBJ1-4; D gene uncertain. Between the trimmed V and J ends, which lost 2 bases and 0 bases, there was a span of 4 bases. The germline gives CDR1 SEHNR, CDR2 FQNEAQ (reference sequence). The CDR3 totals 14 residues. CDR3 residues: CASSLTATNEKLFF. The CDR3 nucleotides are TGTGCCAGCAGCTTAACGGCAACTAATGAAAAACTGTTTTTT.

Written as DNA, the CDR3 is TGCGCCAGCAGCTTGGAACTAGCGGAGCCTAAAACCTACGAGCAGTACTTC. Translating gives CASSLELAEPKTYEQYF. The rearrangement joins TRBV5-1 to TRBJ2-7; 8 bases fit TRBD2. The CDR3 contains 17 residues. Germline V gene data show CDR1 as SGHRS and CDR2 as YFSETQ. The V segment lost 0 bases and the J segment 2 bases; nucleotides outside the gene matches: 10.

J is TRBJ1-4 and V is TRBV18; 10 bases align to TRBD1. The V and J ends lost 3 bases and 3 bases, in that order; junction bases with no gene match: 1. Germline-derived CDR1 and CDR2 are KGHSH and LQKENI. CDR3 length: 15 residues. The CDR3 loop reads CASSPGQGANEKLFF. The CDR3, as DNA: TGTGCCAGCTCACCTGGACAGGGGGCTAATGAAAAACTGTTTTTT.

The J gene is TRBJ2-3, the V gene TRBV6-1; D remains unclear. This CDR3 comprises 13 residues. Between the trimmed V and J ends, which lost 6 bases and 2 bases, there was a span of 9 bases. The germline gives CDR1 MNHNS, CDR2 SASEGT. CDR3 nucleotides: TGTGCCAGCAGCACACAGTCCACAGATACGCAGTATTTT. Its protein is CASSTQSTDTQYF.

V gene TRBV19 combines with J gene TRBJ2-2; 7 bases fit TRBD2. Germline-derived CDR1 and CDR2 are LNHDA and SQIVND (reference sequence). This CDR3 comprises 14 residues. V shed 3 bases, J shed 4 bases, and the junction held 2 bases outside the gene matches. The DNA of the CDR3 is TGTGCCAGTAGTATCTCTAGCGGCACCGGGGAGCTGTTTTTT. As protein: CASSISSGTGELFF.